This T cell receptor (beta chain) was found in a study of graft-versus-host responses after intestinal transplantation. On the study more broadly: In this cohort, recipients had multivisceral, liver-intestinal, or isolated intestinal transplants. General study points: The recipient marrow held GvH clones, and some of them showed up first in ileum or blood.

With respect to this clone: Its antigen is currently unknown.

Between the trimmed V and J ends, which lost 1 base and 4 bases, there was a span of 10 bases. Germline V gene data show CDR1 as GTSNPN and CDR2 as SVGIG (reference sequence). This CDR3 is 13 amino acids long. Libraries were prepared by immunoSEQ multiplex PCR; TCRdb keeps only in-frame clonotypes and omits some of them. The profile shows around 120,000 clones, around 95% of them singletons. The chain couples TRBV30 to TRBJ1-1; D gene ambiguous. This receptor was taken from a human donor who received an intestinal transplant. The sample here was unstimulated CD8+ T cells sorted from spleen or lymph node cells, taken before intestinal transplant. Here the CDR3 DNA reads TGTGCCTGGAGTGGAGAAGGCGGCACTGAAGCTTTCTTT. Protein product: CAWSGEGGTEAFF.